This TCR beta chain is drawn from a study of shared clonotypes between healthy human individuals. Findings and caveats of the study: Naive subsets usually exceeded memory subsets in estimated richness.

HIV-negative, healthy adults without recent acute infections or vaccinations were the donors. The data were produced by immunoSEQ multiplex PCR, yet TCRdb's version contains in-frame clones alone and is incomplete. Counted here are 950,000 to 1,300,000 clones, 65% to 75% occurring once; the ten biggest clones make up over 1.3%. Concerning this clone: The antigen remains undetermined.

V lost 8 bases and J lost 11; bases outside the gene matches: 14. The germline CDR1 and CDR2 sequences are WNHNN and SYGVQD (reference sequence). The CDR3 spans 14 residues. Source material: memory CD4+ T cells sorted from blood. The subset was: CD45RA-negative fraction. The chain employs TRBV10-1 and TRBJ1-2; TRBD1 matches 10 bases. The sequence was obtained from a man in his late teens or twenties in good health. CDR3 residues: CASGAPGQGLRYTF. The CDR3 DNA reads TGCGCCAGCGGGGCTCCGGGACAGGGGCTAAGGTACACCTTC.